A selection of T cell receptor beta chains follows, all from one sample in a study of blood T cell repertoires in COVID-19. Only in-frame clones appear in the TCRdb table, and some are missing; sequencing was by immunoSEQ multiplex PCR. The repertoire holds around 300,000 clones, with approximately 86% as singletons. The specimen sequenced was PBMCs or T cells enriched from blood (not recorded which). The receptors derive from a woman aged 18-29 years who had recovered from COVID-19. The CDR3 runs from the conserved cysteine through the conserved F or W. A D gene is named only where the DNA matches it firmly. Only part of the rows carry a size: once, few, many, or a class if the clone is expanded.

v_gene	abundance	j_gene	d_gene	CDR3aa	CDR3nt
TRBV5-6	.	TRBJ2-3	.	CASSLDSSYLDTQYF	TGTGCCAGCAGCTTGGATTCTAGTTACTTAGATACGCAGTATTTT
TRBV11-2	.	TRBJ1-6	TRBD1	CASSSRGPRQLLHF	TGTGCCAGCAGCTCCAGGGGGCCGCGACAGCTCCTCCACTTT
TRBV27	.	TRBJ2-2	TRBD2	CASSPLAGGFPPGELFF	TGTGCCAGCAGTCCCCTGGCGGGAGGCTTTCCCCCCGGGGAGCTGTTTTTT
TRBV5-7	.	TRBJ2-7	TRBD2	CASSCPGTSGRASYEQYF	TGTGCCAGCAGCTGCCCCGGGACTAGCGGGAGGGCCTCTTACGAGCAGTACTTC
TRBV27	few	TRBJ1-1	TRBD1	CASSLRGRGTEAFF	TGTGCCAGCAGTCTCAGGGGGCGCGGGACTGAAGCTTTCTTT
TRBV9	.	TRBJ2-2	TRBD1	CASSADRVGTGELFF	TGTGCCAGCAGCGCCGACAGGGTAGGCACCGGGGAGCTGTTTTTT
TRBV7-3	.	TRBJ2-3	TRBD2	CASSRSSGGSTDTQYF	TGTGCCAGCAGCCGATCTAGCGGAGGGAGCACAGATACGCAGTATTTT
TRBV5-5	.	TRBJ2-3	.	CASSLLLETDTQYF	TGTGCCAGCAGCTTGCTCCTAGAGACAGATACGCAGTATTTT
TRBV9	.	TRBJ2-3	.	CASSVTWRGGADTQYF	TGTGCCAGCAGCGTCACCTGGCGGGGTGGGGCAGATACGCAGTATTTT
TRBV6-1	.	TRBJ1-1	TRBD1	CASSEGQGATEAFF	TGTGCCAGCAGTGAAGGACAGGGGGCTACTGAAGCTTTCTTT
TRBV29-1	.	TRBJ2-1	.	CSVGANEQFF	TGCAGCGTTGGGGCGAATGAGCAGTTCTTC